One and the same sample provided the 21 T cell receptor beta chains below, sequenced in a study of T cell responses to AZD1222 COVID-19 vaccine. Measured with immunoSEQ multiplex PCR; TCRdb has only the in-frame clones, and not every one. The data show some 200,000 clones, with approximately 94% seen just once and 3.5% to 4% held by the top ten. Specimen: peripheral blood, collected 28 days after the second dose of the MenACWY control vaccine. All receptors derive from an adult who received the MenACWY meningococcal vaccine as a control.

The chain carries TRBV7-8 and TRBJ1-5, with unresolved D. The CDR3 sequence is 16 residues long. The V and J ends lost 1 base and 4 bases respectively, with 14 bases between them. Germline V gives CDR1 SGHVS, CDR2 FQNEAQ. CDR3 in DNA: TGTGCCAGCAGCTTAGAATTTTTGGCCCGGAATCAGCCCCAGCATTTT. Translation gives CASSLEFLARNQPQHF.

The J gene is TRBJ2-1, the V gene TRBV24-1; TRBD2 is a possible D gene (6 bases). Trimming pared 6 bases from V and 7 bases from J, leaving 12 bases between. CDR1 and CDR2 (germline): KGHDR, SFDVKD. The CDR3 length is 13 residues. CDR3 loop: CATSSGTWNEQFF. CDR3 bases: TGTGCCACCAGTTCCGGGACTTGGAATGAGCAGTTCTTC.

This chain's CDR3 is CSAEGEDIQYF. Here the CDR3 DNA reads TGCAGCGCGGAGGGGGAGGACATTCAGTACTTC. The V and J genes are TRBV29-1 and TRBJ2-4; the D call may be TRBD1 or TRBD2 (6 bases each). Germline loops: CDR1 SQVTM, CDR2 ANQGSEA. V was clipped by 7 bases and J by 8 bases, with 12 bases between them. The CDR3 loop spans 11 amino acids.

The chain links TRBV6-5 to TRBJ1-1; tentative D call: TRBD1 (5 bases). CDR1 MNHEY and CDR2 SVGAGI come from the germline V gene. The CDR3 extends over 14 amino acids. The V end was cut by 6 bases, the J end by 4 bases, with 15 bases between. In DNA form, the CDR3 reads TGTGCCAGCAGCGAGGCACAGGAGACCACTGAAGCTTTCTTT. As protein: CASSEAQETTEAFF.

This clone was recorded once. The junction and the germline gene differ at one end; a read error may be behind it. The chain has TRBV5-6 and TRBJ2-5; TRBD2 might be the D (6 bases). The V gene's germline CDR1 is SGHDT and CDR2 YYEEEE. The CDR3 length is 14 residues. The CDR3, as DNA: TGTGCCAGCAGCTTGATGTCTACGGCCACTAGGGAGGACTTC. It codes for CASSLMSTATREDF.

The chain has TRBV20-1 and TRBJ1-1; D is unclear. Trimming removed 3 bases at V and 3 bases at J, with 5 bases between. The CDR3 is made up of 11 amino acids. Germline V lookup: CDR1 DFQATT, CDR2 SNEGSKA (reference sequence). CDR3 sequence reads: CSARGDTEAFF. CDR3 DNA sequence: TGCAGTGCTAGGGGAGACACTGAAGCTTTCTTT.

V is TRBV10-1 and J is TRBJ2-5, with unresolved D. Germline CDR1 is WNHNN and CDR2 is SYGVQD (reference sequence). The CDR3 extends over 14 amino acids. Between the trimmed V and J ends, which lost 3 bases and 1 base, there was a span of 9 bases. CDR3 amino acids: CASSEGNSQETQYF. Written as DNA, the CDR3 is TGCGCCAGCAGTGAAGGAAATTCCCAAGAGACCCAGTACTTC.

The genes are TRBV3-1 (or the pseudogene TRBV3-2) and TRBJ1-1; 10 bases map to TRBD1. Germline CDR1 is LGHDT and CDR2 is YNNKEL (reference sequence). With V trimmed by 1 base and J by 4 bases, 3 bases remained unmatched. CDR3 length: 15 residues. CDR3 protein: CASSQGRTGGTEAFF. Here the CDR3 DNA reads TGTGCCAGCAGCCAAGGTCGGACAGGGGGCACTGAAGCTTTCTTT.

The rearrangement joins TRBV5-8 to TRBJ1-2; TRBD1 aligns across 8 bases. J lost 8 bases, V lost 2 bases, and 8 bases had no gene match. CDR3 size: 14 residues. Per germline, CDR1 SGHTS and CDR2 YDEGEE. CDR3 in amino acids: CASSFRGQGGGYTF. CDR3 sequence (DNA): TGTGCCAGCAGCTTCAGAGGACAGGGAGGCGGCTACACCTTC.

In this sample, this clone turned up once. The J gene is TRBJ2-1, the V gene TRBV19; 9 bases align to TRBD1. Trimming took 8 bases from V and 6 from J; bases not matched to a gene: 11. The CDR3 extends over 15 amino acids. The germline CDR1 and CDR2 sequences are LNHDA and SQIVND (reference sequence). In DNA, the CDR3 is TGTGCCAGTGCCACAGGGGGCCCCAGGCTCAATGAGCAGTTCTTC. Its translation is CASATGGPRLNEQFF.

V is TRBV28 and J is TRBJ1-6; TRBD1 is a possible D gene (6 bases). The V end was cut by 6 bases, the J end by 11 bases, with 17 bases between. This CDR3 contains 14 residues. Per germline, CDR1 MDHEN and CDR2 SYDVKM. CDR3 loop: CASRTTGQEAPLHF. CDR3 coding DNA: TGTGCCAGCAGGACCACAGGGCAGGAAGCACCCCTCCACTTT.

This rearrangement joins TRBV19 to TRBJ1-3; TRBD1 agrees at 9 bases. The CDR3 covers 17 residues. Per the germline V gene, CDR1 is LNHDA and CDR2 is SQIVND (reference sequence). Trimming took 0 bases from V and 8 from J; bases not matched to a gene: 11. Here the CDR3 reads CASSIDRDRVSADTIYF. CDR3 in DNA: TGTGCCAGTAGTATAGACCGGGACAGGGTGAGCGCCGACACCATATATTTT.

The chain employs TRBV30 and TRBJ1-5; a possible D gene is TRBD1 (5 bases). Per the germline V gene, CDR1 is GTSNPN and CDR2 is SVGIG (reference sequence). The CDR3 has 13 amino acids. Trimming took 5 bases from V and 4 from J, leaving 12 bases between them. The CDR3 is CAWDSGGNQPQHF. The CDR3 region has the DNA TGTGCCTGGGATTCGGGGGGAAATCAGCCCCAGCATTTT.

The V and J genes are TRBV11-1 and TRBJ2-3; D is unclear. Trimming took 1 base from V and 0 from J, leaving 8 bases between them. Germline CDR1 is SGHAT and CDR2 is FQDESV (reference sequence). The CDR3 is 15 residues long. The CDR3 sequence is CASSLGGSSTDTQYF. The CDR3, as DNA: TGTGCCAGCAGCTTAGGGGGATCTAGCACAGATACGCAGTATTTT. The complete variable domain, with remaining parts taken from reference TRBV11-1 and TRBJ2-3, reads EAEVAQSPRYKITEKSQAVAFWCDPISGHATLYWYRQILGQGPELLVQFQDESVVDDSQLPKDRFSAERLKGVDSTLKIQPAELGDSAMYLCASSLGGSSTDTQYFGPGTRLTVL.

This clone has just one count. The chain carries TRBV19 and TRBJ1-2; D may be TRBD1 (5 bases). V lost 2 bases to trimming and J lost 1 base, with 14 bases between them. Germline CDR1 LNHDA, CDR2 SQIVND (reference sequence). The CDR3 has 16 residues. CDR3 bases: TGTGCCAGTAGTATAACATCCCGGGGACGTAACTATGGCTACACCTTC. Its translation is CASSITSRGRNYGYTF.

The rearrangement links TRBV19 to TRBJ2-7; no firm D call. This CDR3 region has 14 residues. CDR1 and CDR2 from the germline V gene are LNHDA and SQIVND (reference sequence). Trimming stripped 1 base from V and 2 bases from J, with 9 bases between. The CDR3 nucleotides are TGTGCCAGTAGTATAGCCCAAGGGACCTACGAGCAGTACTTC. Its protein product is CASSIAQGTYEQYF.

The chain couples TRBV5-1 to TRBJ2-1, with D possibly matching TRBD1 (6 bases). Per germline, CDR1 SGHRS and CDR2 YFSETQ. This CDR3 spans 17 amino acids. Trimming removed 1 base at V and 0 bases at J, with 14 bases between. CDR3 DNA sequence: TGCGCCAGCAGCTTGTTAGGGGGTTCCTACTCCTACAATGAGCAGTTCTTC. The encoded protein is CASSLLGGSYSYNEQFF.

The chain is built from TRBV10-3 and TRBJ1-2; TRBD1 aligns across 7 bases. Germline CDR1 reads ENHRY; CDR2 reads SYGVKD. The CDR3 sequence is 15 residues long. V dropped 7 bases and J dropped 7; count of bases not matched to a gene: 15. CDR3 residues: CAITERDSQFGGYTF. The CDR3 nucleotides read TGTGCCATCACCGAACGGGACAGCCAGTTCGGTGGCTACACCTTC.

The chain is built from TRBV24-1 and TRBJ2-7; D remains ambiguous. The CDR3 sequence is 13 residues long. Germline V gene sequence: CDR1 KGHDR, CDR2 SFDVKD. The germline V and J ends were trimmed by 4 bases and 0 bases, with 6 bases remaining between them. Here the CDR3 reads CATSDQYSYEQYF. The CDR3 bases are TGTGCCACCAGTGACCAGTACTCCTACGAGCAGTACTTC.

This clone was detected only once. The chain combines TRBV5-1 with TRBJ2-7; 7 nucleotides line up with TRBD2. The junction had 9 bases not matched to a gene; V was cut back by 3 bases and J by 6 bases. CDR1 SGHRS and CDR2 YFSETQ come from the germline V gene. This CDR3 comprises 14 residues. The CDR3 coding sequence is TGCGCCAGCAGCTCGGGGGGTGACGTCTCCGAGCAGTACTTC. Amino acid sequence: CASSSGGDVSEQYF.

The chain couples TRBV12-3 or TRBV12-4 to TRBJ2-2; no clear D. Trimming shortened V by 3 bases and J by 6 bases, and 5 bases separated the two germline ends. The CDR3 is 12 residues long. The CDR3 sequence is CASSFPPGELFF. As DNA, the CDR3 is TGTGCCAGCAGTTTTCCCCCCGGGGAGCTGTTTTTT.